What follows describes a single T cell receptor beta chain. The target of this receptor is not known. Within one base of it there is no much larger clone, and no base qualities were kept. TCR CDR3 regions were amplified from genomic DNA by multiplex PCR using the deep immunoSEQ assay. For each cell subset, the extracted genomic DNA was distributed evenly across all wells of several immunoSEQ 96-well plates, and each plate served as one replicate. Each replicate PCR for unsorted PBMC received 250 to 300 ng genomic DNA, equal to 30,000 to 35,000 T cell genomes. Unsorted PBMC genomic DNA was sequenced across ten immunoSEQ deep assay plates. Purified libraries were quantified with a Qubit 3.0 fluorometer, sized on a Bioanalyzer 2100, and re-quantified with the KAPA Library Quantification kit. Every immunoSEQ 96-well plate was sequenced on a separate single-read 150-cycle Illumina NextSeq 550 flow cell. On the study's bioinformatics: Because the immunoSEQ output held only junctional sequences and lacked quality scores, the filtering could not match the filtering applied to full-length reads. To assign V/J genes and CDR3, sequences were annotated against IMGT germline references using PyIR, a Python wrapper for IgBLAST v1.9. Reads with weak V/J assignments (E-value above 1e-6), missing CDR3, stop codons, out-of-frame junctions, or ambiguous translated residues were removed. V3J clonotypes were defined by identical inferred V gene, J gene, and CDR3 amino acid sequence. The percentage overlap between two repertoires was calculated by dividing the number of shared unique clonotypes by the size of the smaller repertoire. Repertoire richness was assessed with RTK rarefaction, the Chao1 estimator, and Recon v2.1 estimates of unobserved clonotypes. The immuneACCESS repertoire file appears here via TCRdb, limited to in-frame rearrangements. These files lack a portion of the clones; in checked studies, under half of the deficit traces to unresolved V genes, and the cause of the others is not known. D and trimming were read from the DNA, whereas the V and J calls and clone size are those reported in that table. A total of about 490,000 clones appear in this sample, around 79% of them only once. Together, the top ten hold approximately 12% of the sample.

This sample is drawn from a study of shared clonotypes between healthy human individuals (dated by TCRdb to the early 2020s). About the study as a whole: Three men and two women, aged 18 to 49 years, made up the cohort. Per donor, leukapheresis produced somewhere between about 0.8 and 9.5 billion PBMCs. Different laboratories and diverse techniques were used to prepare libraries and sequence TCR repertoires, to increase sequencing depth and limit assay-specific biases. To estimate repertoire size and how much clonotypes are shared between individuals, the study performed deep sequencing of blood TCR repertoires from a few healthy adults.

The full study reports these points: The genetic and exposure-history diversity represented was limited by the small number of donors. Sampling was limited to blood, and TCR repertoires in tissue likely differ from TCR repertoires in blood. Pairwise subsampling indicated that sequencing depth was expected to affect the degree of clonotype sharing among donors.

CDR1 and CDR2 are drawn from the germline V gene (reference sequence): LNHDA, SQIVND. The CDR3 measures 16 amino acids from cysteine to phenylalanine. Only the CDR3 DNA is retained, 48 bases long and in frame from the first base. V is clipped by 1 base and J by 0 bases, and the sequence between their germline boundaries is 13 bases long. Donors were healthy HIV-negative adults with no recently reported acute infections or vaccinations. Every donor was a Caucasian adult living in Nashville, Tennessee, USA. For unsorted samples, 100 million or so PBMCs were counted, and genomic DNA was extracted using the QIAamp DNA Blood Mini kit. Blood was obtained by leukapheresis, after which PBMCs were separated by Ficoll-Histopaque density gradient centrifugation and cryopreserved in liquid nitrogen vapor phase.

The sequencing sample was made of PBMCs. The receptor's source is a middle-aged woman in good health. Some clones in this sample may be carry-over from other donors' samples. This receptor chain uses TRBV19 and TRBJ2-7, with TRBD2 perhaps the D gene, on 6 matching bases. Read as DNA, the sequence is TGTGCCAGTAGTATAGTGGGCGGGGCCAGCTCCTACGAGCAGTACTTC. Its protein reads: CASSIVGGASSYEQYF. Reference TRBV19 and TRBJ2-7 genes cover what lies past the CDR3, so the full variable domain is DGGITQSPKYLFRKEGQNVTLSCEQNLNHDAMYWYRQDPGQGLRLIYYSQIVNDFQKGDIAEGYSVSREKKESFPLTVTSAQKNPTAFYLCASSIVGGASSYEQYFGPGTRLTVT.